Each of the 29 T cell receptor beta chains below was sequenced from the same sample in a study of human T cells and chemical hapten exposure. Noted time point: patch test 3, about 24 weeks after DPC sensitization. The treatment: therapeutic diphenylcyclopropenone sensitization with weekly scalp DPC. One entry per CDR3 protein, called by TCRdb with MiXCR from the RACE reads. The sample lists around 150,000 distinct CDR3 sequences, about a quarter occurring once. Specimen: whole blood, collected in connection with sensitization to the hapten diphenylcyclopropenone (DPC). These receptors were obtained from a woman aged 18-29 years with alopecia areata. Some clones in this sample may be carry-over from other donors' samples.

Details on this clonotype: Given a much more abundant clone one base away, this may be a read error. The chain uses TRBV4-2 and TRBJ2-7, with TRBD1 matching over 8 bases. This CDR3 has 15 residues. Trimming cost V 5 bases and J 5 bases; bases outside gene matches: 11. Germline lookup yields CDR1 LGHNA and CDR2 YNFKEQ. Here the CDR3 reads CASSIETGAAHEQYF. DNA of the CDR3: TGTGCCAGCAGCATAGAGACAGGGGCGGCCCACGAGCAGTACTTC.

This clonotype was picked up one time. This chain uses TRBV7-3 with TRBJ2-7; no definite D call. Trimming took off 5 bases at V and 0 bases at J, with 8 bases between the two ends. Per germline, CDR1 SGHTA and CDR2 FQGTGA. The length of the CDR3 is 13 residues. In nucleotides, the CDR3 is TGTGCCAGCAGCAACCTGGGCTCCTACGAGCAGTACTTC. Translation gives CASSNLGSYEQYF.

This clonotype was detected many times. The V and J genes are TRBV20-1 and TRBJ2-1, with unresolved D. CDR3 length: 17 residues. Trimming cost V 3 bases and J 0 bases, with 18 bases left between them. Germline assignment: CDR1 DFQATT and CDR2 SNEGSKA (reference sequence). CDR3 bases: TGCAGTGCTAGGGCCGGACCGTCCCCGATCTCCTACAATGAGCAGTTCTTC. Translation: CSARAGPSPISYNEQFF.

The V gene is TRBV11-3, the J gene TRBJ2-1; possibly TRBD1 for D (5 bases). Germline values: CDR1 SGHNT, CDR2 YENEEA. The CDR3 runs to 14 residues. Between the trimmed V and J ends, which lost 2 bases and 8 bases, there was a span of 13 bases. CDR3: CASSLWGPAHEQFF. Here the CDR3 DNA reads TGTGCCAGCAGCTTATGGGGCCCCGCCCATGAGCAGTTCTTC.

This sequence joins TRBV20-1 and TRBJ2-1; perhaps D is TRBD1 or TRBD2 (5 bases each). The CDR3 is 11 amino acids. From germline, CDR1 is DFQATT and CDR2 SNEGSKA (reference sequence). V was shortened by 6 bases and J by 13 bases, with 16 bases between the two germline ends. CDR3 bases: TGCAGTGCGGAAGGGGCTCGGGATCAGTTCTTC. Encoded protein: CSAEGARDQFF.

V is TRBV10-2 and J is TRBJ1-4; D unclear. Between the trimmed V and J ends, which lost 0 bases and 5 bases, there was a span of 7 bases. Germline V lookup: CDR1 WSHSY, CDR2 SAAADI. The CDR3 is 14 amino acids. The CDR3 loop is CASSESRENEKLFF. The CDR3 DNA reads as TGCGCCAGCAGTGAGTCGCGTGAAAATGAAAAACTGTTTTTT.

This chain connects TRBV29-1 to TRBJ2-5; no clear D. The CDR3 runs to 15 residues. In germline, CDR1 is SQVTM, CDR2 ANQGSEA. Trimming stripped 5 bases from V and 2 bases from J, with 18 bases between. CDR3 DNA: TGCAGCGTTCCGAACTGGGTCCCGTTTCAAGAGACCCAGTACTTC. It encodes CSVPNWVPFQETQYF.

The V and J genes are TRBV4-1 and TRBJ1-4, with D perhaps TRBD1 (5 bases). Trimming left V 1 base short and J 4 bases short, with 10 bases between. Germline CDR1 MGHRA, CDR2 YSYEKL. CDR3 length: 15 amino acids. CDR3 DNA: TGCGCCAGCAGCCAAGGCAGGGCTTTTAATGAAAAACTGTTTTTT. It specifies CASSQGRAFNEKLFF.

In its sample, this clonotype was seen a few times. The chain links TRBV7-2 to TRBJ1-1, with D uncertain. Trimming cost V 5 bases and J 1 base, with 17 bases left between them. The CDR3 sequence is 16 residues long. Germline V gene lookup returns CDR1 SGHTA and CDR2 FQGNSA. DNA for the CDR3: TGTGCCAGCAGCCCAAGAAGGGCGGTTAAGAACACTGAAGCTTTCTTT. This sequence encodes CASSPRRAVKNTEAFF.

CDR3 amino acids: CSVELLGGAKNIQYF. For the CDR3, the DNA is TGCAGCGTTGAATTGTTGGGAGGAGCCAAAAACATTCAGTACTTC. V gene TRBV29-1 combines with J gene TRBJ2-4; maybe TRBD2 (6 bases). The V gene's germline CDR1 is SQVTM and CDR2 ANQGSEA. This CDR3 is 15 amino acids long. V lost 2 bases, J lost 0 bases, and 11 bases lay in between.

This clonotype was seen more than once but under ten times. The rearrangement uses TRBV29-1 and TRBJ1-4, with D unresolved. V dropped 7 bases and J dropped 12 bases, with 15 bases sitting between them. The germline V gene has CDR1 SQVTM and CDR2 ANQGSEA. The length of the CDR3 is 11 residues. CDR3 in amino acids: CSDPFDNQLFF. CDR3 coding DNA: TGCAGCGATCCATTCGACAATCAACTGTTTTTT.

In regard to this clonotype: Sequence at one end of the junction differs from germline and may be a read error. CDR3: CTSSLTGTNEKLFF. CDR3 DNA: TGCACCAGCAGCCTGACCGGAACTAATGAAAAACTGTTTTTT. The chain recombines TRBV4-1 with TRBJ1-4; D gene ambiguous. The CDR3 has 14 amino acids. In germline, CDR1 is MGHRA, CDR2 YSYEKL.

This clonotype came up a few times. V usage is TRBV7-9 and J usage is TRBJ2-7, with D uncertain. Trimming stripped 2 bases from V and 2 bases from J, with 10 bases between. CDR1 is SEHNR and CDR2 is FQNEAQ in the germline V gene (reference sequence). The CDR3 length is 14 residues. The DNA of the CDR3 is TGTGCCAGCAGCTTACTGGGTCTGACCTACGAGCAGTACTTC. Translating gives CASSLLGLTYEQYF.

The rearrangement links TRBV2 to TRBJ1-5; D call uncertain. Looked up from germline, CDR1 is SNHLY and CDR2 is FYNNEI. CDR3 size: 11 residues. V lost 6 bases to trimming and J lost 5 bases, with 5 bases between them. CDR3 residues: CASSLDQPQHF. The CDR3 region has the DNA TGTGCCAGCAGCCTAGATCAGCCCCAGCATTTT.

The chain couples TRBV4-3 to TRBJ2-2; the D gene is possibly TRBD1 (5 bases). Between the trimmed V and J ends, which lost 4 bases and 4 bases, there was a span of 13 bases. The CDR3 loop spans 15 amino acids. The germline CDR1 and CDR2 sequences are LGHNA and YSLEER. CDR3 amino acids: CASSPQPRGTGELFF. The DNA for the CDR3 is TGCGCCAGCAGCCCCCAACCAAGGGGCACCGGGGAGCTGTTTTTT.

The chain carries TRBV5-6 and TRBJ2-7; D possibly matches TRBD1 or TRBD2 (6 bases each). Germline V lookup: CDR1 SGHDT, CDR2 YYEEEE. V lost 3 bases, J lost 3 bases, and 16 bases lay in between. This CDR3 spans 15 amino acids. The CDR3 DNA reads TGTGCCAGCAGCTCCGACAGGAGGGTAGTCTACGAGCAGTACTTC. It specifies CASSSDRRVVYEQYF.

The J gene is TRBJ2-3, the V gene TRBV9; 7 positions match TRBD2. Looked up from germline, CDR1 is SGDLS and CDR2 is YYNGEE. CDR3 length: 15 residues. After removal of 3 bases from V and 6 bases from J, the junction contained 10 bases not matched to a gene. The CDR3 sequence: CASSATGLAADTQYF. CDR3 in DNA: TGTGCCAGCAGCGCGACCGGGCTAGCGGCTGATACGCAGTATTTT.

The V call is TRBV4-2, the J call TRBJ2-4; D is unresolved. V gave up 3 bases and J gave up 4 bases, with 13 bases separating them. Germline CDR1 reads LGHNA; CDR2 reads YNFKEQ. This CDR3 has 15 amino acids. CDR3 loop: CASSHSSDMKNIQYF. The CDR3 DNA sequence: TGTGCCAGCAGCCATTCCTCCGATATGAAAAACATTCAGTACTTC.

The chain has TRBV12-3 or TRBV12-4 and TRBJ1-1; no clear D. This CDR3 is 10 amino acids long. V was clipped by 10 bases and J by 6 bases, with 9 bases between them. CDR3 bases: TGTGCCACCGGGGAGGCTGAAGCTTTCTTT. It translates to CATGEAEAFF.

This clonotype has just one count. The rearrangement joins TRBV12-3 or TRBV12-4 to TRBJ2-6, with D maybe TRBD1 (5 bases). Trimming took off 3 bases at V and 4 bases at J, with 10 bases between the two ends. The CDR3 spans 15 residues. The CDR3 nucleotides read TGTGCCAGCAGTTTTGGGGCTACAGGGGCCAACGTCCTGACTTTC. Translation gives CASSFGATGANVLTF.

V is TRBV10-3 and J is TRBJ2-7; TRBD2 matches at 8 bases. The germline CDR1 and CDR2 sequences are ENHRY and SYGVKD. CDR3 length equals 12 residues. J lost 1 base, V lost 10 bases, and 3 bases had no gene match. The CDR3 DNA reads as TGTGCCAGCGGGGGGTTGTCCTACGAGCAGTACTTC. The encoded protein is CASGGLSYEQYF.

The rearrangement uses TRBV27 and TRBJ1-2; D remains ambiguous. Trimming pared 6 bases from V and 5 bases from J, leaving 22 bases between. Looked up from germline, CDR1 is MNHEY and CDR2 is SMNVEV (reference sequence). This CDR3 region has 16 residues. This CDR3 is CASRTREQLHGYGYTF. The CDR3, as DNA: TGTGCCAGCAGGACGCGGGAGCAGCTCCATGGGTATGGCTACACCTTC.

Only a few counts were recorded for this clonotype. The chain links TRBV20-1 to TRBJ2-3; 8 bases are shared with TRBD2. CDR1 is DFQATT and CDR2 is SNEGSKA in the germline V gene (reference sequence). This CDR3 is built from 15 residues. J lost 1 base, V lost 1 base, and 4 bases had no gene match. CDR3 coding DNA: TGCAGTGCTAGAGTGGCGGGGGGCCGCACAGATACGCAGTATTTT. Its protein is CSARVAGGRTDTQYF.

The chain links TRBV7-2 to TRBJ2-7, with 11 nucleotides matching TRBD2. The trim removed 0 bases at V and 6 bases at J, leaving 4 bases unmatched. The CDR3 length is 15 residues. Per germline, CDR1 SGHTA and CDR2 FQGNSA. In nucleotides, the CDR3 is TGTGCCAGCAGCTTAGCGCAACTAGCGGGAGTCGAGCAGTACTTC. It translates to CASSLAQLAGVEQYF.

The V gene is TRBV25-1, the J gene TRBJ2-3; 7 positions agree with TRBD2. Germline-derived CDR1 and CDR2 are MGHDK and SYGVNS. Trimming cost V 1 base and J 4 bases; bases outside gene matches: 8. The CDR3 covers 16 residues. The CDR3 bases are TGTGCCAGCAGTGAATCTAGCGGTCGGGCCCCAGATACGCAGTATTTT. It encodes CASSESSGRAPDTQYF.

This clonotype appeared a few times. The gene calls are TRBV28 and TRBJ2-3; tentatively, D is TRBD2 (5 bases). V was pared by 8 bases and J by 3 bases, with 15 bases between. The CDR3 is 14 amino acids. Germline CDR1 MDHEN, CDR2 SYDVKM. DNA for the CDR3: TGTGCCAGCGACTCCCCCGTAGCGACAGATACGCAGTATTTT. As protein: CASDSPVATDTQYF.

This clonotype was seen more than once but under ten times. The chain combines TRBV7-9 with TRBJ1-4, with D uncertain. Germline V gene sequence: CDR1 SEHNR, CDR2 FQNEAQ (reference sequence). The CDR3 extends over 15 amino acids. V shed 5 bases and J shed 13 bases, with 23 bases lying between them. The CDR3 DNA reads as TGTGCCAGCAGCCAACCGGGCCCTCCGAGCGAGGGACTGTTTTTT. Encoded protein: CASSQPGPPSEGLFF.

The chain couples TRBV7-9 to TRBJ2-3, with 10 positions matching TRBD2. Germline-derived CDR1 and CDR2 are SEHNR and FQNEAQ (reference sequence). V gave up 5 bases and J gave up 4 bases; unmatched junction bases: 15. The CDR3 extends over 18 amino acids. The CDR3 coding sequence is TGTGCCAGCAGCCCCGTCGATGGTACTAGCGGGACCTCAGATACGCAGTATTTT. This translates into CASSPVDGTSGTSDTQYF. The whole variable domain, remainder taken from reference TRBV7-9 and TRBJ2-3, is DTGVSQNPRHKITKRGQNVTFRCDPISEHNRLYWYRQTLGQGPEFLTYFQNEAQLEKSRLLSDRFSAERPKGSFSTLEIQRTEQGDSAMYLCASSPVDGTSGTSDTQYFGPGTRLTVL.

This sequence joins TRBV19 and TRBJ2-7; 10 bases map to TRBD2. The junction had 9 bases not matched to a gene; V was cut back by 7 bases and J by 3 bases. The CDR3 is 15 amino acids. Germline V CDR1 and CDR2: LNHDA, SQIVND (reference sequence). CDR3 loop: CASTLTLAGDYEQYF. The CDR3 coding sequence is TGTGCCAGTACCTTAACTCTAGCGGGAGACTACGAGCAGTACTTC.